Below are 22 T cell receptor beta chains sequenced from a single sample in a study of blood T cells in healthy people across ages. Using a J-beta primer mix together with a sample-barcoded 5' primer, a second PCR was run for roughly 7 to 11 cycles. TCRdb analysed the 5' RACE reads with MiXCR anew, one entry per CDR3 protein. Of around 1,500,000 distinct CDR3 sequences in the sample, around 42% were seen once. The source material was blood. Receptor source: a woman aged 18-29 years in good health.

A few counts support this clonotype. The rearrangement uses TRBV6-6 and TRBJ1-4; D is unclear. Trimming left V 3 bases short and J 2 bases short, with 16 bases between. Germline V gene data show CDR1 as MNHNY and CDR2 as SVGAGI (reference sequence). The CDR3 has 17 amino acids. The chain's CDR3 is CASSYATPRVTNEKLFF. The CDR3 bases are TGTGCCAGCAGTTATGCCACTCCCCGGGTGACTAATGAAAAACTGTTTTTT.

This clonotype has just a few counts. The V gene is TRBV6-5, the J gene TRBJ2-4, with TRBD2 matching over 13 bases. J gave up 13 bases and V 5 bases, and 8 bases lay outside the gene matches. CDR1 is MNHEY and CDR2 is SVGAGI in the germline V gene. This CDR3 has 14 amino acids. The CDR3 spells CASSGLAGVMEQYF. CDR3 nucleotide sequence: TGTGCCAGCAGTGGACTAGCGGGAGTCATGGAGCAGTACTTC.

This clonotype has more than one count but fewer than ten. The V call is TRBV7-9, the J call TRBJ2-1, with D uncertain. The CDR3 is made up of 12 amino acids. Per the germline V gene, CDR1 is SEHNR and CDR2 is FQNEAQ (reference sequence). V lost 5 bases, J lost 7 bases, and 9 bases lay in between. The CDR3 bases are TGTGCCAGCAGCGAAGAGGCGAATGAGCAGTTCTTC. This sequence encodes CASSEEANEQFF.

V gene TRBV20-1 combines with J gene TRBJ2-1; 8 bases align to TRBD2. The CDR3 length is 14 residues. The junction had 5 bases not matched to a gene; V was cut back by 0 bases and J by 7 bases. Germline values: CDR1 DFQATT, CDR2 SNEGSKA (reference sequence). The CDR3 DNA reads TGCAGTGCTAGAGACTCGACTAGCGTGAATGAGCAGTTCTTC. It is translated as CSARDSTSVNEQFF.

This clonotype has just a few counts. The rearrangement uses TRBV25-1 and TRBJ2-3; tentatively, D is TRBD2 (6 bases). CDR3 size: 14 residues. Trimming shortened V by 4 bases and J by 3 bases, and 11 bases separated the two germline ends. Germline lookup yields CDR1 MGHDK and CDR2 SYGVNS. CDR3 loop: CASSARLGTDTQYF. CDR3 in DNA: TGTGCCAGCAGTGCCCGACTAGGGACAGATACGCAGTATTTT.

This clonotype was detected a few times. V is TRBV29-1 and J is TRBJ1-1; 10 bases align to TRBD1. The J segment lost 0 bases and the V segment lost 7 bases, leaving 5 bases of the junction unmatched. The CDR3 is 14 residues long. Germline V gene data show CDR1 as SQVTM and CDR2 as ANQGSEA. CDR3 nucleotide sequence: TGCAGCGAGAGGACAGGGGGTATGAACACTGAAGCTTTCTTT. This codes for CSERTGGMNTEAFF.

This clonotype was detected a few times. The CDR3 DNA is TGTGCCAGCAGCTTAGCCCAGGGGTCTGCTGGAAACACCATATATTTT. It codes for CASSLAQGSAGNTIYF. This chain joins TRBV7-2 and TRBJ1-3; tentative D call: TRBD1 (6 bases). Germline V lookup: CDR1 SGHTA, CDR2 FQGNSA. V lost 0 bases and J lost 2, with 11 bases in between. The CDR3 length is 16 residues.

The V and J genes are TRBV11-2 and TRBJ2-3; 10 bases fit TRBD2. The CDR3 covers 18 residues. Germline V lookup: CDR1 SGHAT, CDR2 FQNNGV. V dropped 2 bases and J dropped 0; count of bases not matched to a gene: 8. The CDR3, as DNA: TGTGCCAGCAGCTTATTTCTAGCGGGGGCCCAAAGCACAGATACGCAGTATTTT. It translates to CASSLFLAGAQSTDTQYF.

As concerns this clonotype: One junction end disagrees with the germline gene, perhaps due to a read error. The CDR3, as DNA: TGTGCCGGCAGTTTATCGAGCATTCCCGGCTATGGCTACACCTTC. Its protein product is CAGSLSSIPGYGYTF. This chain links TRBV27 with TRBJ1-2; no definite D call. In germline, CDR1 is MNHEY, CDR2 SMNVEV (reference sequence). The CDR3 totals 15 residues.

V gene TRBV2 combines with J gene TRBJ2-5; 8 bases line up with TRBD1. V dropped 10 bases and J dropped 11; count of bases not matched to a gene: 18. Germline lookup yields CDR1 SNHLY and CDR2 FYNNEI. The CDR3 covers 14 residues. The CDR3 nucleotides read TGTGCCACCACAGGGGGAAGGTTTTCCTACGAACAGTACTTC. Protein product: CATTGGRFSYEQYF.

The chain couples TRBV10-3 to TRBJ1-1; D unresolved. This CDR3 has 12 residues. Germline assignment: CDR1 ENHRY and CDR2 SYGVKD. Trimming stripped 8 bases from V and 0 bases from J, with 7 bases between. CDR3 loop: CAIGLMNTEAFF. The CDR3 DNA is TGTGCCATCGGCCTCATGAACACTGAAGCTTTCTTT.

The chain combines TRBV20-1 with TRBJ1-4; D gene uncertain. V lost 1 base and J lost 12, with 9 bases in between. Looked up from germline, CDR1 is DFQATT and CDR2 is SNEGSKA (reference sequence). The CDR3 is 11 residues long. CDR3 protein: CSARAMTELFF. CDR3 coding DNA: TGCAGTGCTAGAGCGATGACGGAACTGTTTTTT.

The chain employs TRBV24-1 and TRBJ1-2, with TRBD1 identical over 11 bases. Germline values: CDR1 KGHDR, CDR2 SFDVKD. The CDR3 has 14 residues. Trimming removed 10 bases from V and 5 bases from J; junction bases left unmatched: 8. As DNA, the CDR3 is TGTGCCACTTCTCCGGGACAGGGGGGATATGGCTACACCTTC. Translating gives CATSPGQGGYGYTF.

This chain uses TRBV10-3 with TRBJ2-3; no clear D gene. Germline assignment: CDR1 ENHRY and CDR2 SYGVKD. Deletions cut 3 bases from V and 4 bases from J, with 11 bases between. The CDR3 spans 14 residues. This CDR3 reads CAISEARDPDTQYF. The CDR3 DNA is TGTGCCATCAGTGAAGCGAGAGATCCAGATACGCAGTATTTT.

This clonotype has only a few counts. V is TRBV7-9 and J is TRBJ2-7; weak D call: TRBD1 (6 bases). Germline assignment: CDR1 SEHNR and CDR2 FQNEAQ (reference sequence). Trimming removed 5 bases from V and 4 bases from J, with 21 bases in between. This CDR3 comprises 16 residues. The CDR3 DNA reads TGTGCCAGCAGCCCTAGAAGTCGACAGGCCGATTACGAGCAGTACTTC. This codes for CASSPRSRQADYEQYF. The full variable domain, rest sourced from reference TRBV7-9 and TRBJ2-7, is DTGVSQNPRHKITKRGQNVTFRCDPISEHNRLYWYRQTLGQGPEFLTYFQNEAQLEKSRLLSDRFSAERPKGSFSTLEIQRTEQGDSAMYLCASSPRSRQADYEQYFGPGTRLTVT.

V gene TRBV6-5 combines with J gene TRBJ1-3; D may be TRBD1 (6 bases). The CDR3 has 17 residues. Looked up from germline, CDR1 is MNHEY and CDR2 is SVGAGI. V was clipped by 2 bases and J by 0 bases, with 14 bases between them. The CDR3 region is CASSYTYRASSGNTIYF. The CDR3 DNA reads TGTGCCAGCAGTTACACGTACAGGGCGAGCTCTGGAAACACCATATATTTT.

This sequence joins TRBV4-1 and TRBJ1-1, with TRBD1 as a possible D gene (5 bases). Germline loops: CDR1 MGHRA, CDR2 YSYEKL. V lost 1 base, J lost 1 base, and 10 bases lay in between. The CDR3 is made up of 15 amino acids. The CDR3 bases are TGCGCCAGCAGCCAAGTCCACGGGGGGAACACTGAAGCTTTCTTT. Protein: CASSQVHGGNTEAFF.

In regard to this clonotype: Germline and junction disagree at one end, which may indicate a read error. The chain is built from TRBV7-2 and TRBJ2-1, with D possibly TRBD2 on 6 matching bases. The germline CDR1 and CDR2 sequences are SGHTA and FQGNSA. The CDR3 totals 16 residues. The CDR3 bases are TGTGCCTGCAGCTTAATATTAGCGGTTTCCCACAATGAGCAGTTCTTC. Translated: CACSLILAVSHNEQFF.

This clonotype was detected a few times. The chain combines TRBV5-6 with TRBJ1-1, with 8 bases identical to TRBD1. The CDR3 totals 16 residues. Germline V gene lookup returns CDR1 SGHDT and CDR2 YYEEEE. J lost 1 base, V lost 4 bases, and 9 bases had no gene match. The CDR3 sequence: CASSPEGRGRNTEAFF. The CDR3 DNA is TGTGCCAGCAGCCCGGAGGGCAGGGGGCGGAACACTGAAGCTTTCTTT.

This clonotype has at least ten counts. The chain employs TRBV7-2 and TRBJ2-7; 12 bases agree with TRBD2. V lost 6 bases to trimming and J lost 1 base; unmatched junction nucleotides: 4. Germline CDR1 SGHTA, CDR2 FQGNSA. The CDR3 is 15 residues long. The CDR3 is CASRELAGGSYEQYF. Written as DNA, the CDR3 is TGTGCCAGCAGGGAACTAGCGGGAGGTTCCTACGAGCAGTACTTC.

This clonotype was counted a single time. The rearrangement links TRBV7-9 to TRBJ1-1; tentative D call: TRBD1 (5 bases). The CDR3 contains 17 residues. The V gene's germline CDR1 is SEHNR and CDR2 FQNEAQ (reference sequence). Trimming stripped 0 bases from V and 3 bases from J, with 17 bases between. CDR3 loop: CASSLADGGYGDTEAFF. As DNA, the CDR3 is TGTGCCAGCAGCTTAGCCGACGGGGGGTACGGGGACACTGAAGCTTTCTTT.

This clonotype was picked up one time. The J gene is TRBJ2-5, the V gene TRBV6-1; D perhaps matches TRBD1 (5 bases). The DNA end is more similar to TRBJ2-7, so the J call may be wrong. The CDR3 has 14 amino acids. Germline V gene lookup returns CDR1 MNHNS and CDR2 SASEGT. The DNA of the CDR3 is TGTGCCAGCTTTCAGGGCCCCAAGGACTACGAGCAGTACTTC. Its translation: CASFQGPKDYEQYF.